This entry describes one T cell receptor (beta chain). Its target is not known. The source of the sample is a study of CD8 T cells in Susac syndrome. Study at large: Treatment status at blood draw for the Susac syndrome patients was therapy-naive, corticosteroids, or intravenous immunoglobulin alone.

Reverse transcription of about 0.5 to 1 ug RNA used random hexamers. TCRdb re-derived calls from the immunoSEQ multiplex PCR reads in MiXCR, one entry per CDR3 protein. The data hold some 68,000 distinct CDR3 sequences, with roughly 93% observed a single time. Study-wide points: There was no clonal expansion in the CD4+ T cell repertoires of Susac syndrome.

The germline CDR1 and CDR2 sequences are DFQATT and SNEGSKA (reference sequence). Trimming removed 6 bases from V and 3 bases from J; junction bases left unmatched: 11. This CDR3 contains 16 residues. From blood CD8+ and CD4+ T cells, the TCR beta chain was sequenced. The TEMRA cells underwent FACS enrichment, while the CD8+ and CD4+ T cells underwent negative isolation. This chain links TRBV20-1 with TRBJ2-3, with 11 bases lining up with TRBD2. The source of this sequence is a human donor with Susac syndrome. The sequenced sample was CD4+ T cells from PBMCs. In DNA form, the CDR3 reads TGCAGTGCGCCCCCACCTAGCGGGGGGTCAACAGATACGCAGTATTTT. Translation gives CSAPPPSGGSTDTQYF.